This T cell receptor (beta chain) derives from a study of OX40 agonist ivuxolimab in advanced cancers. Turning to the study itself: The patients got ivuxolimab, which is an agonistic anti-OX40 (CD134) antibody. Dose-escalation cases comprised hepatocellular carcinoma, melanoma, renal cell or head and neck cancer. Regarding the study as a whole: Clonal expansion by week 6 occurred in CD4+ and CD8+ blood T cells (at 0.1 to 3.0 mg/kg).

The protocol was immunoSEQ multiplex PCR, while the TCRdb copy is restricted to in-frame clones and leaves out a portion. Of 53,000 or so clones detected, approximately 84% appear once; the ten largest clones hold approximately 13%. This CDR3 comprises 14 residues. V was shortened by 4 bases and J by 1 base, with 10 bases between the two germline ends. Germline V gene data show CDR1 as SGHRS and CDR2 as YFSETQ. About this clone: Its matching antigen is unknown.

This TCR was sampled from an adult with an advanced solid tumor such as melanoma, head and neck, liver or kidney cancer. This chain connects TRBV5-1 to TRBJ2-3; D is unclear. The source was CD4+ or CD8+ T cells sorted from blood, collected in a trial of the OX40 agonist ivuxolimab. The CDR3 region is CASSPWTCTDTQYF. The CDR3 region has the DNA TGCGCCAGCAGCCCGTGGACCTGCACAGATACGCAGTATTTT.